This T cell receptor (beta chain) was recorded in a study of shared clonotypes between healthy human individuals. The overall study: Donors had three CD4 naive, three CD4 memory, two CD8 naive and one CD8 memory plate apiece.

Naive-designated CD8 cells lacked CD45RO, were positively enriched for CCR7, and omitted terminally differentiated effector memory CD45RA+ cells. The table came from immunoSEQ multiplex PCR; TCRdb's copy has only in-frame clones and leaves some out. Here the sample spans around 2.1 million clones, approximately 94% being singletons. This CDR3 is 13 amino acids long. V was clipped by 3 bases and J by 1 base, with 6 bases between them. Germline lookup yields CDR1 MNHEY and CDR2 SMNVEV (reference sequence). This sequence was found in a man younger than 35 in good health. Some clones in this sample may be carry-over from other donors' samples. Specimen: naive CD8+ T cells from PBMCs. The rearrangement joins TRBV27 to TRBJ1-2; no definite D call. CDR3 sequence (DNA): TGTGCCAGCAGTTTTGCACTTAACTATGGCTACACCTTC. It encodes CASSFALNYGYTF.